The 18 T cell receptor beta chains in this list originate from one sample, sequenced in a study of T-cell reconstitution after alpha-beta-depleted transplantation in children. Using unique molecular identifiers, the investigators prepared the TCRbeta library. Each CDR3 protein gets one entry after TCRdb re-called the PCR reads with MiXCR. This table holds roughly 280,000 distinct CDR3 sequences, about 9.9% found once. The sequenced sample was peripheral blood, obtained 180 days after TCRalphabeta/CD19-depleted stem cell transplant. These receptors were collected from a male patient aged 2-10 years who had a stem cell transplant for chronic granulomatous disease, so the T cells may come from the graft donor.

This clonotype was recorded at least ten times. This chain links TRBV10-1 with TRBJ2-2; D gene uncertain. This CDR3 region has 12 residues. Trimming left V 0 bases short and J 5 bases short, with 1 base between. CDR1 and CDR2 from the germline V gene are WNHNN and SYGVQD (reference sequence). CDR3 sequence (DNA): TGCGCCAGCAGTGAGTCGACCGGGGAGCTGTTTTTT. Its translation is CASSESTGELFF.

Ten or more counts support this clonotype. For the CDR3, the DNA is TGCAGTGCTAGGTTACTAGCGGGAGATTACAATGAGCAGTTCTTC. Protein sequence: CSARLLAGDYNEQFF. The chain has TRBV20-1 and TRBJ2-1; the match to TRBD2 covers 11 bases. The CDR3 has 15 residues. The V gene end was trimmed by 3 bases and the J gene end by 4 bases; junction bases not matched to a gene: 5. Germline-derived CDR1 and CDR2 are DFQATT and SNEGSKA (reference sequence).

This clonotype was recorded many times. V and J are TRBV20-1 and TRBJ2-1, with a tentative D call TRBD2 (7 bases). CDR1 is DFQATT, CDR2 SNEGSKA, per germline (reference sequence). The CDR3 has 16 amino acids. The V end was cut by 3 bases, the J end by 4 bases, with 19 bases between. The CDR3 nucleotides read TGCAGTGCTAGGTCGTTCGGGGGGCCAAGGTACAATGAGCAGTTCTTC. Amino acid sequence: CSARSFGGPRYNEQFF.

This clonotype was observed at least ten times. The CDR3 DNA reads TGCGCCAGCAGCCAAGATACTCAACCCCCGGGGGATATTAACTATGGCTACACCTTC. Its protein is CASSQDTQPPGDINYGYTF. The V gene is TRBV4-3, the J gene TRBJ1-2; possible D gene TRBD1, 5 bases. The CDR3 extends over 19 amino acids. From germline, CDR1 is LGHNA and CDR2 YSLEER. Trimming shortened V by 0 bases and J by 1 base, and 21 bases separated the two germline ends.

This clonotype occurred many times. J is TRBJ2-7 and V is TRBV10-3; the match to TRBD2 covers 7 bases. Unmatched junction bases numbered 3, after V lost 4 bases and J lost 3 bases. The length of the CDR3 is 13 residues. The germline gives CDR1 ENHRY, CDR2 SYGVKD. The CDR3 protein is CAISGGEGYEQYF. The CDR3 DNA reads TGTGCCATCAGTGGGGGGGAGGGCTACGAGCAGTACTTC.

This clonotype was recorded many times. V usage is TRBV20-1 and J usage is TRBJ2-6; 9 bases line up with TRBD1. This CDR3 contains 16 residues. With V trimmed by 1 base and J by 1 base, 2 bases remained unmatched. The germline V gene encodes CDR1 DFQATT and CDR2 SNEGSKA (reference sequence). CDR3 loop: CSARGTGVSGANVLTF. In nucleotides, the CDR3 is TGCAGTGCTAGAGGGACAGGGGTGTCTGGGGCCAACGTCCTGACTTTC.

This clonotype has a handful of counts. The J gene is TRBJ2-2, the V gene TRBV30; D is perhaps TRBD1 or TRBD2 (7 bases each). V dropped 5 bases and J dropped 5 bases, with 12 bases sitting between them. The CDR3 sequence is 13 residues long. The germline V gene has CDR1 GTSNPN and CDR2 SVGIG (reference sequence). CDR3 sequence (DNA): TGTGCCTGGCAGGGGGAGGGAACCGGGGAGCTGTTTTTT. This sequence encodes CAWQGEGTGELFF.

This clonotype was seen at least ten times. V and J are TRBV20-1 and TRBJ2-3; unclear D gene. CDR1 is DFQATT, CDR2 SNEGSKA, per germline (reference sequence). V shed 0 bases and J shed 6 bases, with 10 bases lying between them. The CDR3 covers 13 residues. The CDR3 coding sequence is TGCAGTGCTAGAGATCGCCCCCGGGATACGCAGTATTTT. Its translation: CSARDRPRDTQYF.

This clonotype was observed many times. The chain couples TRBV15 to TRBJ2-5, with 11 nucleotides matching TRBD2. The ends lost 3 bases at V and 4 bases at J; junction bases unmatched: 4. The CDR3 spans 15 residues. Germline loops: CDR1 LNHNV, CDR2 YYDKDF (reference sequence). CDR3 nucleotides: TGTGCCACCAGCAGTATAGCGGGAGGGGGAGAGACCCAGTACTTC. Its protein is CATSSIAGGGETQYF. The entire variable domain, with the rest obtained from reference TRBV15 and TRBJ2-5, is as follows: DAMVIQNPRYQVTQFGKPVTLSCSQTLNHNVMYWYQQKSSQAPKLLFHYYDKDFNNEADTPDNFQSRRPNTSFCFLDIRSPGLGDTAMYLCATSSIAGGGETQYFGPGTRLLVL.

This clonotype was seen repeatedly, ten times or more. This chain joins TRBV20-1 and TRBJ1-6; TRBD1 matches 9 bases. CDR1 DFQATT and CDR2 SNEGSKA come from the germline V gene (reference sequence). The CDR3 loop spans 14 amino acids. Trimming cost V 6 bases and J 7 bases; bases outside gene matches: 7. Here the CDR3 reads CSAQDRGRNSPLHF. The CDR3 coding sequence is TGCAGTGCCCAGGACAGGGGTCGGAATTCACCCCTCCACTTT.

This clonotype was observed many times. In DNA form, the CDR3 reads TGCAGTGCTAGAGATCGACTAGCGGGTACTTTCTACGAGCAGTACTTC. It yields the protein CSARDRLAGTFYEQYF. The chain uses TRBV20-1 and TRBJ2-7; 10 nucleotides align to TRBD2. J lost 3 bases, V lost 0 bases, and 8 bases had no gene match. The CDR3 extends over 16 amino acids. Germline V gene data show CDR1 as DFQATT and CDR2 as SNEGSKA (reference sequence).

This clonotype showed up many times. V and J are TRBV6-6 and TRBJ2-3; 7 bases fit TRBD1. This CDR3 is built from 15 residues. The V gene's germline CDR1 is MNHNY and CDR2 SVGAGI (reference sequence). V trimming: 6 bases; J trimming: 3 bases; junction bases outside the gene matches: 9. The chain's CDR3 is CASSHDRVNTDTQYF. CDR3 bases: TGTGCCAGCAGCCACGACAGGGTAAATACAGATACGCAGTATTTT.

This clonotype showed up many times. An end of the junction differs from the germline gene, which may be a read error. V and J are TRBV6-1 and TRBJ2-7, with TRBD1 matching 9 bases. Germline lookup yields CDR1 MNHNS and CDR2 SASEGT. The CDR3 has 11 residues. CDR3 coding DNA: TGTGCCAGCAGTGAACCGGGACAGGGAGAATTC. It translates to CASSEPGQGEF.

This clonotype was counted at least ten times. The chain carries TRBV12-3 or TRBV12-4 and TRBJ2-7; 10 bases are shared with TRBD1. The trim removed 5 bases at V and 5 bases at J, leaving 15 bases unmatched. The CDR3 covers 17 residues. CDR3 loop: CASSPLIRDRGIDEQYF. Written as DNA, the CDR3 is TGTGCCAGCAGTCCCCTTATAAGGGACAGGGGAATCGACGAGCAGTACTTC.

This clonotype was observed at least ten times. This chain uses TRBV28 with TRBJ2-5, with TRBD1 matching 8 bases. Losses at the gene ends were 4 bases for V and 9 bases for J; bases not matched to a gene: 10. CDR1 MDHEN and CDR2 SYDVKM come from the germline V gene. The CDR3 has 14 amino acids. Written as DNA, the CDR3 is TGTGCCAGCAGTTATACAGGGGGGTTCTCGGCCCAGTACTTC. Encoded protein: CASSYTGGFSAQYF.

This clonotype occurred many times. The chain joins TRBV5-1 to TRBJ2-2; 7 nucleotides align to TRBD2. CDR1 SGHRS and CDR2 YFSETQ come from the germline V gene. Trimming took 5 bases from V and 0 from J; bases not matched to a gene: 10. The CDR3 extends over 17 amino acids. The chain's CDR3 is CASSFWTGRTNTGELFF. CDR3 in DNA: TGCGCCAGCAGTTTCTGGACCGGGAGGACGAACACCGGGGAGCTGTTTTTT. The variable domain in full, with the rest retrieved from reference TRBV5-1 and TRBJ2-2, is KAGVTQTPRYLIKTRGQQVTLSCSPISGHRSVSWYQQTPGQGLQFLFEYFSETQRNKGNFPGRFSGRQFSNSRSEMNVSTLELGDSALYLCASSFWTGRTNTGELFFGEGSRLTVL.

This clonotype appeared many times. The CDR3 reads CASSLQGMAKPYEQYF. CDR3 bases: TGTGCCAGCAGCTTACAAGGGATGGCGAAACCCTACGAGCAGTACTTC. V gene TRBV5-6 combines with J gene TRBJ2-7, with unresolved D. Trimming stripped 2 bases from V and 2 bases from J, with 17 bases between. The V gene's germline CDR1 is SGHDT and CDR2 YYEEEE. The CDR3 contains 16 residues. Looking up the rest from reference TRBV5-6 and TRBJ2-7 gives the full variable domain: DAGVTQSPTHLIKTRGQQVTLRCSPKSGHDTVSWYQQALGQGPQFIFQYYEEEERQRGNFPDRFSGHQFPNYSSELNVNALLLGDSALYLCASSLQGMAKPYEQYFGPGTRLTVT.

Regarding this clonotype: This may come from a read error, since a much larger clone is one base off. The chain is built from TRBV20-1 and TRBJ2-3, with TRBD2 matching over 11 bases. This CDR3 has 14 residues. Germline V gene data show CDR1 as DFQATT and CDR2 as SNEGSKA (reference sequence). Here the CDR3 reads CSVRLGTSGDTQYF. For the CDR3, the DNA is TGCAGTGTTAGACTAGGGACTAGCGGAGATACGCAGTATTTT.